Listed below are T cell receptor beta chains from one sample, sequenced in a study of T cells after yellow fever vaccination. TCRdb re-derived calls from the 5' RACE reads in MiXCR, one entry per CDR3 protein. The sample includes 200,000 to 250,000 distinct CDR3 sequences, roughly 3% seen only once; the top ten take around 3%. The material was CD4+ T cells sorted from PBMCs, obtained 10 days after the yellow fever booster vaccination. The receptors shown here come from a man between 18 and 29 years old who received the YFV17D yellow fever vaccine. The CDR3 runs from the conserved cysteine through the conserved F or W. A D gene is named only where the DNA matches it firmly. Not all rows give a size; the values are once, few, many and, for expanded clones, a class.

J | V | D | size | CDR3 | DNA
TRBJ1-4 | TRBV7-9 | NA | many | CASSKQRVNEKLFF | TGTGCCAGCAGCAAACAGAGAGTTAATGAAAAACTGTTTTTT
TRBJ2-4 | TRBV19 | NA | many | CASSSWGNIQYF | TGTGCCAGTAGTTCCTGGGGAAACATTCAGTACTTC
TRBJ1-6 | TRBV4-3 | TRBD1 | many | CASSQGTGVNSPLHF | TGCGCCAGCAGCCAAGGGACAGGGGTGAATTCACCCCTCCACTTT
TRBJ1-6 | TRBV12-3/TRBV12-4 | NA | many | CASSLRETNSPLHF | TGTGCCAGCAGTTTAAGGGAAACAAATTCACCCCTCCACTTT
TRBJ1-5 | TRBV20-1 | NA | few | CSARTLGQSGKPQHF | TGCAGTGCTAGAACCCTAGGACAGTCTGGGAAGCCCCAGCATTTT
TRBJ1-6 | TRBV20-1 | NA | NA | CSAGEPLHF | TGCAGTGCTGGGGAGCCCCTCCACTTT
TRBJ2-2 | TRBV7-2 | NA | few | CASSLVVRGELFF | TGTGCCAGCAGCTTAGTGGTGCGGGGGGAGCTGTTTTTT
TRBJ1-1 | TRBV4-2 | NA | NA | CASSQAGRAPNTEAFF | TGTGCCAGCAGCCAAGCAGGCCGGGCCCCGAACACTGAAGCTTTCTTT
TRBJ2-5 | TRBV5-1 | NA | many | CASSLLGIGYQETQYF | TGCGCCAGCAGCTTACTAGGGATCGGGTACCAAGAGACCCAGTACTTC
TRBJ2-3 | TRBV7-2 | NA | many | CASSFARGSTDTQYF | TGTGCCAGCAGCTTTGCGCGGGGTAGCACAGATACGCAGTATTTT
TRBJ1-2 | TRBV7-9 | NA | few | CASSSDGLGGGYTF | TGTGCCAGCAGCTCGGACGGCCTAGGGGGTGGCTACACCTTC
TRBJ2-1 | TRBV18 | TRBD2 | few | CASSPLAGGEEQFF | TGTGCCAGCTCACCGCTAGCGGGGGGTGAGGAGCAGTTCTTC
TRBJ2-3 | TRBV24-1 | NA | many | CATSDTGGPGDTQYF | TGTGCCACCAGTGATACCGGGGGGCCCGGGGATACGCAGTATTTT
TRBJ2-3 | TRBV20-1 | TRBD2 | many | CSARGRAGGSDTQYF | TGCAGTGCTAGAGGTCGAGCGGGGGGCTCGGATACGCAGTATTTT
TRBJ1-2 | TRBV7-2 | TRBD1 | NA | CASSSQGVLGGYTF | TGTGCCAGCAGCTCTCAGGGGGTTTTGGGTGGCTACACCTTC
TRBJ2-2 | TRBV20-1 | NA | few | CSARDHGEYTGELFF | TGCAGTGCTAGAGATCACGGCGAATACACCGGGGAGCTGTTTTTT
TRBJ1-4 | TRBV27 | NA | many | CASRPTRTGGEKLFF | TGTGCCAGCAGACCCACGAGGACCGGGGGGGAAAAACTGTTTTTT
TRBJ2-5 | TRBV5-1 | NA | many | CASSPGAPGRETQYF | TGCGCCAGCAGCCCGGGGGCCCCCGGTCGGGAGACCCAGTACTTC
TRBJ1-2 | TRBV6-5 | NA | NA | CASSYGSVRYGYTF | TGTGCCAGCAGTTACGGGTCGGTCCGCTATGGCTACACCTTC
TRBJ2-3 | TRBV2 | TRBD2 | few | CASSSRLAGVADTQYF | TGTGCCAGCAGCTCACGGTTAGCGGGGGTGGCAGATACGCAGTATTTT
TRBJ1-1 | TRBV18 | NA | many | CASSAVGDNTEAFF | TGTGCCAGCTCAGCGGTGGGGGATAACACTGAAGCTTTCTTT
TRBJ2-7 | TRBV19 | NA | NA | CASSISWMGRYEQYF | TGTGCCAGTAGTATTAGTTGGATGGGCCGCTACGAGCAGTACTTC